Following are 26 T cell receptor beta chains from one sample sequenced in a study of CD8+CD57+ T cells in acquired aplastic anemia. Investigators profiled TCR beta VDJ and CDR3 from genomic DNA template. TCRdb re-called the reads through MiXCR, storing one row per CDR3 protein. The sample includes about 160,000 distinct CDR3 sequences, approximately 43% of them seen just once. Input material: sorted CD4+, CD8+, or CD8+CD57+ T cells (not recorded which) from PBMCs. The source is a human donor in good health.

This clonotype showed up just a few times. The V call is TRBV10-3, the J call TRBJ1-5, with TRBD1 matching 7 bases. CDR3 length: 16 amino acids. The V gene end was trimmed by 2 bases and the J gene end by 0 bases; junction bases not matched to a gene: 4. The V gene's germline CDR1 is ENHRY and CDR2 SYGVKD. DNA for the CDR3: TGTGCCATCAGTGAGACAGGGGTTTATAGCAATCAGCCCCAGCATTTT. It is translated as CAISETGVYSNQPQHF.

This clonotype was seen just once. The chain joins TRBV9 to TRBJ1-1; 7 bases match TRBD1. This CDR3 region has 14 residues. The V gene's germline CDR1 is SGDLS and CDR2 YYNGEE. V lost 3 bases, J lost 3 bases, and 5 bases stayed unmatched. As DNA, the CDR3 is TGTGCCAGCAGCGCCAGGGGGATGGACACTGAAGCTTTCTTT. This encodes CASSARGMDTEAFF.

This chain uses TRBV4-2 with TRBJ2-7; 10 nucleotides match TRBD2. Germline lookup yields CDR1 LGHNA and CDR2 YNFKEQ. The CDR3 extends over 15 amino acids. V lost 6 bases to trimming and J lost 5 bases; unmatched junction nucleotides: 10. The CDR3 DNA reads TGTGCCAGCAGTCTAGCGGGGGCGTCTTCCCACGAGCAGTACTTC. It encodes CASSLAGASSHEQYF.

The rearrangement links TRBV5-1 to TRBJ2-1; D uncertain. Germline V gene data show CDR1 as SGHRS and CDR2 as YFSETQ. V dropped 0 bases and J dropped 6 bases, with 16 bases sitting between them. The CDR3 contains 16 residues. The CDR3 DNA sequence: TGCGCCAGCAGCTTGGTGGAATTTGGTCTGGGCAATGAGCAGTTCTTC. Its translation is CASSLVEFGLGNEQFF.

This clonotype has at least ten counts. The chain uses TRBV6-6 and TRBJ2-7, with 12 nucleotides matching TRBD2. After removal of 0 bases from V and 3 bases from J, the junction contained 3 bases not matched to a gene. CDR3 length equals 16 residues. CDR1 MNHNY and CDR2 SVGAGI come from the germline V gene (reference sequence). CDR3 nucleotides: TGTGCCAGCAGTTACTCGACGACTAGCGGGAGCTACGAGCAGTACTTC. Its protein product is CASSYSTTSGSYEQYF.

V is TRBV19 and J is TRBJ2-1; possibly TRBD1 for D (5 bases). Germline V gives CDR1 LNHDA, CDR2 SQIVND (reference sequence). V dropped 5 bases and J dropped 4 bases, with 9 bases sitting between them. The CDR3 has 13 amino acids. In nucleotides, the CDR3 is TGTGCCAGTAGTCTCAGACAGTACAATGAGCAGTTCTTC. Protein product: CASSLRQYNEQFF.

The chain joins TRBV12-3 or TRBV12-4 to TRBJ2-5, with a tentative D call TRBD1 (5 bases). Between the trimmed V and J ends, which lost 7 bases and 5 bases, there was a span of 23 bases. The CDR3 is 16 amino acids. CDR3 amino acids: CASNTLRRGHPETQYF. The CDR3 DNA is TGTGCCAGCAATACCCTAAGGCGAGGACATCCTGAGACCCAGTACTTC.

This clonotype was seen at least ten times. This rearrangement joins TRBV6-2 or TRBV6-3 to TRBJ1-5; a possible D gene is TRBD1 (6 bases). Trimming took off 2 bases at V and 2 bases at J, with 16 bases between the two ends. The CDR3 extends over 17 amino acids. Germline values: CDR1 MNHEY, CDR2 SVGEGT. CDR3 sequence reads: CASSYGLLGQRNQPQHF. The CDR3 DNA is TGTGCCAGCAGTTACGGCTTGCTTGGACAGCGCAATCAGCCCCAGCATTTT.

This clonotype showed up many times. This chain connects TRBV6-5 to TRBJ1-2, with a tentative D call TRBD1 (5 bases). CDR1 and CDR2 from the germline V gene are MNHEY and SVGAGI. CDR3 length: 16 residues. V was clipped by 2 bases and J by 2 bases, with 15 bases between them. The CDR3 sequence: CASSYTTLGLNYGYTF. In nucleotides, the CDR3 is TGTGCCAGCAGTTACACTACACTGGGGCTAAACTATGGCTACACCTTC.

V is TRBV27 and J is TRBJ2-1; no clear D. Trimming took 5 bases from V and 8 from J, leaving 16 bases between them. Germline V lookup: CDR1 MNHEY, CDR2 SMNVEV (reference sequence). CDR3 length: 14 residues. The CDR3 loop is CASSPQNSGHEQFF. The CDR3 DNA sequence: TGTGCCAGCAGTCCCCAAAACAGTGGACATGAGCAGTTCTTC.

The chain employs TRBV4-1 and TRBJ2-3; 7 bases agree with TRBD2. Unmatched junction bases numbered 5, after V lost 4 bases and J lost 4 bases. The CDR3 is made up of 14 amino acids. In germline, CDR1 is MGHRA, CDR2 YSYEKL. The CDR3 DNA follows: TGCGCCAGCAGCCCCCGCCTAGCGGCAGATACGCAGTATTTT. This gives the protein CASSPRLAADTQYF.

The chain couples TRBV25-1 to TRBJ1-4; TRBD1 is a possible D gene (6 bases). V was clipped by 8 bases and J by 7 bases, with 20 bases between them. Germline V gene sequence: CDR1 MGHDK, CDR2 SYGVNS. The CDR3 sequence is 15 residues long. CDR3 in DNA: TGTGCCAGCTCACCAAATAGGGGGTCGGGTGAAAAACTGTTTTTT. Amino acids: CASSPNRGSGEKLFF.

This chain links TRBV20-1 with TRBJ2-5; D is perhaps TRBD1 (6 bases). The CDR3 loop spans 12 amino acids. Trimming shortened V by 7 bases and J by 3 bases, and 12 bases separated the two germline ends. Germline V gives CDR1 DFQATT, CDR2 SNEGSKA (reference sequence). CDR3 loop: CSVPRTEETQYF. CDR3 DNA sequence: TGCAGTGTCCCAAGGACAGAAGAGACCCAGTACTTC.

The V and J genes are TRBV24-1 and TRBJ2-3; 15 nucleotides align to TRBD2. Losses at the gene ends were 3 bases for V and 3 bases for J; bases not matched to a gene: 3. Per the germline V gene, CDR1 is KGHDR and CDR2 is SFDVKD. The CDR3 covers 17 residues. CDR3 protein: CATSDPGLAGGTDTQYF. CDR3 sequence (DNA): TGTGCCACCAGTGATCCCGGACTAGCGGGGGGGACAGATACGCAGTATTTT.

In its sample, this clonotype was seen many times. CDR3 nucleotide sequence: TGCAGTGCTAGGACAGGGTCTGAAGCTTTCTTT. This gives the protein CSARTGSEAFF. The J gene is TRBJ1-1, the V gene TRBV20-1; 7 bases agree with TRBD1. Trimming cost V 3 bases and J 6 bases; bases outside gene matches: 1. Germline V CDR1 and CDR2: DFQATT, SNEGSKA (reference sequence). The CDR3 has 11 residues.

The chain has TRBV12-3 or TRBV12-4 and TRBJ2-7; D remains unclear. Trimming shortened V by 2 bases and J by 6 bases, and 5 bases separated the two germline ends. The CDR3 is 11 amino acids. The CDR3 DNA sequence: TGTGCCAGCAGTTTATTGAGCGAGCAGTACTTC. It translates to CASSLLSEQYF.

CDR3 region: CASSPSDVGTNEQFF. DNA for the CDR3: TGTGCCAGCAGTCCATCCGACGTCGGAACTAATGAGCAGTTCTTC. The J gene is TRBJ2-1, the V gene TRBV6-1; D is unresolved. The CDR3 is 15 amino acids. V was cut by 5 bases and J by 7 bases, with 18 bases left in between. Germline loops: CDR1 MNHNS, CDR2 SASEGT.

The gene calls are TRBV10-3 and TRBJ2-5; 9 nucleotides match TRBD2. The CDR3 runs 13 residues. With V trimmed by 11 bases and J by 0 bases, 4 bases remained unmatched. The germline gives CDR1 ENHRY, CDR2 SYGVKD. The DNA of the CDR3 is TGTGCCTCCCAGCGGGGGGACCAAGAGACCCAGTACTTC. Translation: CASQRGDQETQYF.

This clonotype was counted a few times. The gene calls are TRBV10-3 and TRBJ2-5, with unresolved D. Per the germline V gene, CDR1 is ENHRY and CDR2 is SYGVKD. This CDR3 has 12 amino acids. V gave up 0 bases and J gave up 5 bases, with 4 bases separating them. CDR3 nucleotide sequence: TGTGCCATCAGTGAGTCTGACGAGACCCAGTACTTC. Translated: CAISESDETQYF.

Only a few counts were recorded for this clonotype. The gene calls are TRBV29-1 and TRBJ2-5; D may be TRBD2 (5 bases). Germline CDR1 SQVTM, CDR2 ANQGSEA. This CDR3 is 12 amino acids long. V lost 6 bases to trimming and J lost 0 bases, with 8 bases between them. CDR3 in DNA: TGCAGCGTGACTACCTACCAAGAGACCCAGTACTTC. Amino acids: CSVTTYQETQYF.

This rearrangement joins TRBV10-3 to TRBJ2-1; D tentatively reads TRBD1 or TRBD2 (5 bases each). The germline V and J ends were trimmed by 7 bases and 5 bases, with 12 bases remaining between them. This CDR3 spans 13 amino acids. Germline CDR1 reads ENHRY; CDR2 reads SYGVKD. CDR3 protein: CAITGQGDNEQFF. For the CDR3, the DNA is TGTGCCATCACGGGGCAGGGAGACAATGAGCAGTTCTTC.

The chain links TRBV2 to TRBJ2-1; no clear D gene. Trimming cost V 0 bases and J 3 bases, with 3 bases left between them. CDR1 and CDR2 (germline): SNHLY, FYNNEI. The CDR3 totals 13 residues. The CDR3 DNA reads TGTGCCAGCAGTGAAGCAGGCTACAATGAGCAGTTCTTC. It is translated as CASSEAGYNEQFF. The variable domain in full, with the rest retrieved from reference TRBV2 and TRBJ2-1, is EPEVTQTPSHQVTQMGQEVILRCVPISNHLYFYWYRQILGQKVEFLVSFYNNEISEKSEIFDDQFSVERPDGSNFTLKIRSTKLEDSAMYFCASSEAGYNEQFFGPGTRLTVL.

This clonotype has more than one count but fewer than ten. The CDR3 sequence: CASSPTTVMFF. CDR3 sequence (DNA): TGTGCCAGCTCACCGACGACCGTTATGTTCTTC. The chain recombines TRBV18 with TRBJ2-1; D not resolved. This CDR3 region has 11 residues. The germline gives CDR1 KGHSH, CDR2 LQKENI. V dropped 3 bases and J dropped 15 bases, with 12 bases sitting between them.

The chain uses TRBV2 and TRBJ2-3; no definite D call. V lost 4 bases to trimming and J lost 2 bases, with 10 bases between them. CDR1 and CDR2 (germline): SNHLY, FYNNEI. The CDR3 contains 14 residues. As DNA, the CDR3 is TGTGCCAGCAGTGTATACAGATACACAGATACGCAGTATTTT. Translation: CASSVYRYTDTQYF.

This clonotype was recorded once. V usage is TRBV20-1 and J usage is TRBJ1-4; no definite D call. This CDR3 has 14 amino acids. Germline CDR1 is DFQATT and CDR2 is SNEGSKA (reference sequence). Trimming stripped 6 bases from V and 6 bases from J, with 17 bases between. CDR3 coding DNA: TGCAGTGCCTCGGACTCTCCGAAGGATGAAAAACTGTTTTTT. The encoded protein is CSASDSPKDEKLFF.

There are many counts of this clonotype. The V gene is TRBV6-5, the J gene TRBJ2-7; D ambiguous. The CDR3 is 17 amino acids. The germline V gene has CDR1 MNHEY and CDR2 SVGAGI. Between the trimmed V and J ends, which lost 0 bases and 9 bases, there was a span of 24 bases. The CDR3 bases are TGTGCCAGCAGTTACTCGAGAGGTGGAGCATCAAGTCCGGCGCAGTACTTC. This gives the protein CASSYSRGGASSPAQYF.